This entry lists 19 T cell receptor beta chains sequenced from one sample in a study of blood T cell repertoires in COVID-19. The data were produced by immunoSEQ multiplex PCR, yet TCRdb's version contains in-frame clones alone and is incomplete. The repertoire holds 250,000 to 400,000 clones, with roughly 87% as singletons. The source material was peripheral blood. The receptors here all came from a man aged 50-59 years with active or convalescent COVID-19.

This clone was observed once. The DNA of the CDR3 is TGTGCCAGCAGCGGAAGGGGATGGGACGAGCAGTACTTC. Translation gives CASSGRGWDEQYF. This chain connects TRBV12-3 or TRBV12-4 to TRBJ2-7; D is possibly TRBD1 (5 bases). Trimming stripped 6 bases from V and 5 bases from J, with 14 bases between. The CDR3 loop spans 13 amino acids.

The chain employs TRBV28 and TRBJ1-5; D ambiguous. Germline values: CDR1 MDHEN, CDR2 SYDVKM. With 0 bases removed from V and 1 base from J, the gap between germline ends came to 10 bases. This CDR3 spans 16 amino acids. CDR3 nucleotide sequence: TGTGCCAGCAGTTTATGGGGAGGATGGAGCAATCAGCCCCAGCATTTT. This codes for CASSLWGGWSNQPQHF.

This clone came up once. The chain recombines TRBV16 with TRBJ1-2; TRBD1 is a possible D gene (6 bases). Trimming removed 2 bases at V and 0 bases at J, with 16 bases between. The CDR3 length is 17 residues. The germline gives CDR1 KGHSY, CDR2 FQNENV. CDR3 nucleotide sequence: TGTGCCAGCAGCCAACTTCACAGGGCAGATCCTAACTATGGCTACACCTTC. Amino acids: CASSQLHRADPNYGYTF. Full variable domain (outside the CDR3, taken from reference TRBV16 and TRBJ1-2): GEEVAQTPKHLVRGEGQKAKLYCAPIKGHSYVFWYQQVLKNEFKFLISFQNENVFDETGMPKERFSAKCLPNSPCSLEIQATKLEDSAVYFCASSQLHRADPNYGYTFGSGTRLTVV.

The chain uses TRBV7-9 and TRBJ1-2, with TRBD1 matching 10 bases. Germline lookup yields CDR1 SEHNR and CDR2 FQNEAQ (reference sequence). This CDR3 is built from 17 residues. With V trimmed by 5 bases and J by 3 bases, 12 bases remained unmatched. Here the CDR3 reads CASSPTPRTGGDYGYTF. DNA for the CDR3: TGTGCCAGCAGCCCCACCCCGCGGACAGGGGGGGACTATGGCTACACCTTC. The entire variable domain, with the rest obtained from reference TRBV7-9 and TRBJ1-2, is as follows: DTGVSQNPRHKITKRGQNVTFRCDPISEHNRLYWYRQTLGQGPEFLTYFQNEAQLEKSRLLSDRFSAERPKGSFSTLEIQRTEQGDSAMYLCASSPTPRTGGDYGYTFGSGTRLTVV.

The table lists this clone with a count of one. The rearrangement joins TRBV19 to TRBJ1-2; 9 positions match TRBD1. The CDR3 sequence is 15 residues long. Germline V lookup: CDR1 LNHDA, CDR2 SQIVND (reference sequence). The trim removed 8 bases at V and 5 bases at J, leaving 12 bases unmatched. CDR3 sequence: CASGGDREVIYGYTF. CDR3 bases: TGTGCCAGTGGCGGGGACAGGGAAGTAATATATGGCTACACCTTC.

The V gene is TRBV27, the J gene TRBJ2-1; TRBD2 matches at 7 bases. This CDR3 is 16 amino acids long. The junction had 18 bases not matched to a gene; V was cut back by 7 bases and J by 9 bases. The germline V gene has CDR1 MNHEY and CDR2 SMNVEV (reference sequence). The CDR3 is CASTPLLAAQPREQFF. CDR3 nucleotides: TGTGCCAGCACCCCGCTGCTAGCGGCCCAACCCCGTGAGCAGTTCTTC.

V is TRBV15 and J is TRBJ1-4; TRBD1 might be the D (5 bases). CDR3 length equals 13 residues. Trimming removed 0 bases at V and 8 bases at J, with 7 bases between. Germline assignment: CDR1 LNHNV and CDR2 YYDKDF (reference sequence). CDR3 nucleotides: TGTGCCACCAGCAGAGATAGGGGAGAAAAACTGTTTTTT. Its protein is CATSRDRGEKLFF.

The chain recombines TRBV6-5 with TRBJ1-4, with D possibly matching TRBD1 (6 bases). Germline V gives CDR1 MNHEY, CDR2 SVGAGI. The CDR3 contains 13 residues. Trimming cost V 8 bases and J 8 bases, with 15 bases left between them. CDR3 DNA: TGTGCCAGCGGACGAGGCAGGGGCGAAAAACTGTTTTTT. As protein: CASGRGRGEKLFF.

The J gene is TRBJ2-5, the V gene TRBV5-4; 13 bases are a match to TRBD2. The V gene's germline CDR1 is SGHNT and CDR2 YYREEE (reference sequence). This CDR3 comprises 16 residues. J lost 5 bases, V lost 4 bases, and 8 bases had no gene match. The CDR3 DNA is TGTGCCAGCAGCCGAGGACTAGCGGGGGATTGGGAGACCCAGTACTTC. It codes for CASSRGLAGDWETQYF.

The J gene is TRBJ1-2, the V gene TRBV25-1; perhaps TRBD1 as D (6 bases). Deletions cut 10 bases from V and 5 bases from J, with 20 bases between. The CDR3 is made up of 14 amino acids. The germline CDR1 and CDR2 sequences are MGHDK and SYGVNS. The CDR3 DNA sequence: TGTGCCACCCAGGCGGCAGGGGATGGATATGGCTACACCTTC. This encodes CATQAAGDGYGYTF.

V usage is TRBV7-8 and J usage is TRBJ1-5; D gene unclear. From germline, CDR1 is SGHVS and CDR2 FQNEAQ. The germline V and J ends were trimmed by 2 bases and 5 bases, with 7 bases remaining between them. CDR3 length: 13 amino acids. Written as DNA, the CDR3 is TGTGCCAGCAGCTTAAACAGAGATCAGCCCCAGCATTTT. This codes for CASSLNRDQPQHF.

J is TRBJ1-6 and V is TRBV10-3; tentatively, D is TRBD1 (5 bases). V lost 6 bases and J lost 5, with 11 bases in between. CDR3 length: 14 residues. CDR1 and CDR2 (germline): ENHRY, SYGVKD. CDR3 sequence reads: CAISRRQNNSPLHF. The CDR3, as DNA: TGTGCCATCAGCAGACGACAGAATAATTCACCCCTCCACTTT.

The rearrangement uses TRBV2 and TRBJ2-3; 8 bases match TRBD1. V gave up 9 bases and J gave up 0 bases; unmatched junction bases: 5. Germline CDR1 and CDR2: SNHLY and FYNNEI. This CDR3 contains 14 residues. The CDR3 loop is CASRDRTSTDTQYF. Here the CDR3 DNA reads TGTGCCAGTAGGGACAGGACTAGCACAGATACGCAGTATTTT.

This clone was found once. The chain employs TRBV4-2 and TRBJ2-2, with D perhaps TRBD2 (5 bases). V was cut by 1 base and J by 2 bases, with 17 bases left in between. The CDR3 has 18 amino acids. Germline V gene lookup returns CDR1 LGHNA and CDR2 YNFKEQ. In DNA form, the CDR3 reads TGTGCCAGCAGCCAAGTCGGAGTTCTAGCAGTTAACACCGGGGAGCTGTTTTTT. Translating gives CASSQVGVLAVNTGELFF.

This clone appeared once. This chain uses TRBV7-9 with TRBJ2-3; possibly TRBD1 for D (5 bases). The CDR3 runs 12 residues. The germline gives CDR1 SEHNR, CDR2 FQNEAQ (reference sequence). The ends were cut back, 6 bases at V and 6 bases at J, with 10 bases in the middle. The CDR3 is CASRDDSDTQYF. The DNA for the CDR3 is TGTGCCAGCAGGGACGACAGTGATACGCAGTATTTT.

J is TRBJ2-5 and V is TRBV7-2; 10 bases are shared with TRBD2. This CDR3 is 16 amino acids long. J lost 7 bases, V lost 5 bases, and 13 bases had no gene match. The germline CDR1 and CDR2 sequences are SGHTA and FQGNSA. The CDR3 region has the DNA TGTGCCAGCAGCCAACGATCTAGCGGGAGTGGGGGGACCCAGTACTTC. It encodes CASSQRSSGSGGTQYF.

V usage is TRBV19 and J usage is TRBJ1-1, with D possibly being TRBD1 (6 bases). There are 15 residues in the CDR3. Looked up from germline, CDR1 is LNHDA and CDR2 is SQIVND (reference sequence). Between the trimmed V and J ends, which lost 6 bases and 2 bases, there was a span of 16 bases. As DNA, the CDR3 is TGTGCCAGTAGAAGGGGGACCGCGGGCAACACTGAAGCTTTCTTT. It translates to CASRRGTAGNTEAFF. Using reference TRBV19 and TRBJ1-1 for the parts outside the CDR3, the full variable domain is DGGITQSPKYLFRKEGQNVTLSCEQNLNHDAMYWYRQDPGQGLRLIYYSQIVNDFQKGDIAEGYSVSREKKESFPLTVTSAQKNPTAFYLCASRRGTAGNTEAFFGQGTRLTVV.

The rearrangement links TRBV7-9 to TRBJ1-3; the D gene is possibly TRBD1 (6 bases). The V and J ends lost 3 bases and 0 bases respectively, with 9 bases between them. Germline V gene data show CDR1 as SEHNR and CDR2 as FQNEAQ (reference sequence). This CDR3 is built from 15 residues. The CDR3 reads CASSFGQISGNTIYF. The CDR3 DNA sequence: TGTGCCAGCAGCTTTGGACAGATCTCTGGAAACACCATATATTTT.

V and J are TRBV15 and TRBJ2-2, with TRBD2 identical over 13 bases. J gave up 8 bases and V 3 bases, and 6 bases lay outside the gene matches. The CDR3 is 16 residues long. Germline V lookup: CDR1 LNHNV, CDR2 YYDKDF (reference sequence). The CDR3 is CATSRTSGGPMGELFF. In DNA form, the CDR3 reads TGTGCCACCAGCAGGACTAGCGGGGGGCCTATGGGGGAGCTGTTTTTT.